This TCR beta chain appears in the sequencing data of a study of blood T cell repertoires in COVID-19. V lost 2 bases and J lost 7, with 12 bases in between. CDR1 and CDR2 from the germline V gene are SGHNT and YENEEA. CDR3 size: 14 residues. The method was immunoSEQ multiplex PCR; TCRdb's version includes in-frame clones alone and lacks a portion of them. The sample records tens of thousands of clones, 70% to 90% being singletons. Sequencing used peripheral blood. The chain employs TRBV11-3 and TRBJ2-1, with a weak D call TRBD2 (7 bases). This clonotype originated in a human donor in a cohort sampled during active COVID-19. The CDR3 DNA follows: TGTGCCAGCAGCTTAAGGAGGGGGGGAAATGAGCAGTTCTTC. This codes for CASSLRRGGNEQFF.